These 19 T cell receptor beta chains originate from one sample sequenced in a study of cytomegalovirus exposure and HLA in healthy donors. The PCR employed 60 Vbeta primers together with 13 Jbeta primers. Data came from immunoSEQ multiplex PCR; TCRdb stores just in-frame clones and leaves some out. This sample yields about 150,000 clones, of which around 79% are seen a single time; about 2.7% belongs to the top ten. Material for sequencing was PBMCs. The source is a man younger than 35 in good health and CMV-seronegative.

The chain recombines TRBV4-3 with TRBJ2-7; D unresolved. V was trimmed by 0 bases and J by 3 bases, leaving 21 bases between them. Germline CDR1 is LGHNA and CDR2 is YSLEER. The CDR3 is 18 residues long. DNA for the CDR3: TGCGCCAGCAGCCAAGATCAGCCAAATGACGGGTGGAGCTACGAGCAGTACTTC. Amino acid sequence: CASSQDQPNDGWSYEQYF.

The chain recombines TRBV5-1 with TRBJ2-7; possibly TRBD2 for D (6 bases). Trimming pared 2 bases from V and 5 bases from J, leaving 14 bases between. CDR3 length equals 14 residues. Germline lookup yields CDR1 SGHRS and CDR2 YFSETQ. CDR3 residues: CASSFLSPGDEQYV. For the CDR3, the DNA is TGCGCCAGCAGCTTCCTGTCCCCGGGGGACGAGCAGTACGTC.

This chain uses TRBV4-1 with TRBJ1-4, with D possibly matching TRBD1 (5 bases). Germline V lookup: CDR1 MGHRA, CDR2 YSYEKL. CDR3 size: 16 residues. The germline V and J ends were trimmed by 2 bases and 4 bases, with 14 bases remaining between them. The CDR3 loop reads CASSQSLGRVNEKLFF. CDR3 sequence (DNA): TGCGCCAGCAGCCAATCTTTAGGCAGGGTTAATGAAAAACTGTTTTTT.

V is TRBV7-2 and J is TRBJ2-5, with no clear D. The J call may not be correct, given that the DNA end is closer to TRBJ2-7. The V gene's germline CDR1 is SGHTA and CDR2 FQGNSA. The CDR3 spans 12 residues. CDR3 amino acids: CASSPELVEQYF. The DNA for the CDR3 is TGTGCCAGCAGCCCCGAGCTAGTCGAGCAGTACTTC.

Concerning this clone itself: An end of the junction does not agree with germline; a read error may underlie this. The chain has TRBV5-1 and TRBJ2-6; 7 bases are shared with TRBD1. Germline CDR1 is SGHRS and CDR2 is YFSETQ. The CDR3 has 16 residues. CDR3: CASSVYRGSGANGLTF. CDR3 in DNA: TGCGCCAGCAGCGTATACAGGGGCTCTGGGGCCAACGGCCTGACTTTC.

This clone was counted once. The CDR3 DNA reads as TGTGCCAGCAGCTTGGCCGTCGGCGGCCTCTCCTACGAGCAGTACTTC. It yields the protein CASSLAVGGLSYEQYF. The rearrangement joins TRBV5-6 to TRBJ2-7, with no clear D. With 0 bases removed from V and 0 bases from J, the gap between germline ends came to 13 bases. The germline gives CDR1 SGHDT, CDR2 YYEEEE. This CDR3 is built from 16 residues.

The chain links TRBV18 to TRBJ2-7, with 9 bases lining up with TRBD2. Trimming took 3 bases from V and 5 from J; bases not matched to a gene: 11. Germline CDR1 KGHSH, CDR2 LQKENI. CDR3 size: 16 residues. The CDR3 nucleotides read TGTGCCAGCTCACCGCTAGGCGGGGGGGCCAGGGACGAGCAGTACTTC. Its protein product is CASSPLGGGARDEQYF.

This chain joins TRBV7-2 and TRBJ1-2; a weak D match, TRBD1 (5 bases). This CDR3 contains 16 residues. Looked up from germline, CDR1 is SGHTA and CDR2 is FQGNSA. V was clipped by 4 bases and J by 1 base, with 16 bases between them. CDR3 bases: TGTGCCAGCAGCTCTGGGGGGGGTGGGTTTAACTATGGCTACACCTTC. As protein: CASSSGGGGFNYGYTF.

V gene TRBV5-1 combines with J gene TRBJ1-1; 7 nucleotides agree with TRBD1. V gave up 5 bases and J gave up 1 base; unmatched junction bases: 5. The germline V gene encodes CDR1 SGHRS and CDR2 YFSETQ. This CDR3 spans 14 amino acids. CDR3 residues: CASRWGQTNTEAFF. In DNA form, the CDR3 reads TGCGCCAGCAGATGGGGACAGACGAACACTGAAGCTTTCTTT.

The chain is built from TRBV5-1 and TRBJ1-6; weak D call: TRBD1 (6 bases). The V end was cut by 4 bases, the J end by 6 bases, with 14 bases between. The germline gives CDR1 SGHRS, CDR2 YFSETQ. The CDR3 has 15 residues. In DNA form, the CDR3 reads TGCGCCAGCAGCCCGGGCGGGGGCGTTAATTCACCCCTCCACTTT. It translates to CASSPGGGVNSPLHF.

The CDR3 region has the DNA TGTGCCAGCAGCCTATACCGCTCTGGGGCCAACGTCCTGACTTTC. Residues: CASSLYRSGANVLTF. The chain joins TRBV7-9 to TRBJ2-6; D is unresolved. Trimming took 5 bases from V and 0 from J, leaving 8 bases between them. Germline V gene data show CDR1 as SEHNR and CDR2 as FQNEAQ (reference sequence). This CDR3 contains 15 residues.

The gene calls are TRBV4-3 and TRBJ2-1; a possible D gene is TRBD1 (5 bases). Deletions cut 0 bases from V and 2 bases from J, with 11 bases between. This CDR3 has 16 amino acids. CDR1 is LGHNA, CDR2 YSLEER, per germline. In DNA form, the CDR3 reads TGCGCCAGCAGCCAAGAGTACTGGACAACCTACAATGAGCAGTTCTTC. This encodes CASSQEYWTTYNEQFF.

The chain links TRBV6-1 to TRBJ2-7; TRBD1 agrees at 12 bases. With V trimmed by 6 bases and J by 7 bases, 7 bases remained unmatched. This CDR3 contains 14 residues. Germline V gene lookup returns CDR1 MNHNS and CDR2 SASEGT. The CDR3 loop reads CASSGTGGLVEQYV. CDR3 DNA: TGTGCCAGCAGCGGGACAGGGGGCTTAGTAGAGCAGTACGTC.

The V and J genes are TRBV5-1 and TRBJ2-4; D might be TRBD1 (5 bases). From germline, CDR1 is SGHRS and CDR2 YFSETQ. The CDR3 runs to 13 residues. V lost 3 bases, J lost 12 bases, and 16 bases lay in between. Here the CDR3 DNA reads TGCGCCAGCAGCTGGAGTGACAGTGACAGTCAGTACTTC. It codes for CASSWSDSDSQYF.

V gene TRBV2 combines with J gene TRBJ2-1, with a tentative D call TRBD1 (5 bases). The V gene lost 9 bases and the J gene lost 10 bases, with 16 bases spanning the gap. In germline, CDR1 is SNHLY, CDR2 FYNNEI. The CDR3 contains 12 residues. The CDR3 here is CARETASREQFF. The CDR3 nucleotides are TGTGCCAGAGAGACAGCATCCAGGGAGCAGTTCTTC. The complete variable domain, with remaining parts taken from reference TRBV2 and TRBJ2-1, reads EPEVTQTPSHQVTQMGQEVILRCVPISNHLYFYWYRQILGQKVEFLVSFYNNEISEKSEIFDDQFSVERPDGSNFTLKIRSTKLEDSAMYFCARETASREQFFGPGTRLTVL.

This clone was seen more than once but under ten times. Other DNA sequences in this specimen translate into the identical CDR3. The J gene is TRBJ2-3, the V gene TRBV6-5; tentative D call: TRBD2 (5 bases). Germline V lookup: CDR1 MNHEY, CDR2 SVGAGI. Deletions cut 2 bases from V and 1 base from J, with 10 bases between. The CDR3 has 15 residues. CDR3 loop: CASSYRAGGTDTQYF. CDR3 bases: TGTGCCAGCAGTTACCGGGCGGGCGGCACAGATACGCAGTATTTT.

The chain combines TRBV2 with TRBJ2-1, with TRBD1 matching 10 bases. Trimming at V came to 8 bases and at J to 7 bases, leaving 5 bases not matched to a gene. This CDR3 has 13 amino acids. Germline V CDR1 and CDR2: SNHLY, FYNNEI. The CDR3 coding sequence is TGTGCCAGCCTGACGGGACAGGGGAATGAGCAGTTCTTC. It translates to CASLTGQGNEQFF.

J is TRBJ1-1 and V is TRBV15, with no clear D. V lost 6 bases and J lost 1, with 12 bases in between. Germline CDR1 and CDR2: LNHNV and YYDKDF (reference sequence). The CDR3 covers 14 residues. For the CDR3, the DNA is TGTGCCACCAGTATCTTCCGGGAGAACACTGAAGCTTTCTTT. It specifies CATSIFRENTEAFF.

This clone appeared a few times. The gene calls are TRBV29-1 and TRBJ1-5; maybe TRBD1 (5 bases). The CDR3 is 14 amino acids. Germline V gene data show CDR1 as SQVTM and CDR2 as ANQGSEA. The germline V and J ends were trimmed by 7 bases and 6 bases, with 19 bases remaining between them. In DNA form, the CDR3 reads TGCAGCGCTGGGGGTCCGGGAGTGGGTCAGCCCCAGCATTTT. Protein product: CSAGGPGVGQPQHF.